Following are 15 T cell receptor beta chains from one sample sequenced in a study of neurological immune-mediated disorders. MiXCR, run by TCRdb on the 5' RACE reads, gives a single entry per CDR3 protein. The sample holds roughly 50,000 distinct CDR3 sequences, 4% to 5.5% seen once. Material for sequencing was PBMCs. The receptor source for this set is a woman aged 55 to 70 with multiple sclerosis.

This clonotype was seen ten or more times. This chain's CDR3 is CASKRQYSTDTQYF. DNA of the CDR3: TGCGCCAGCAAACGACAGTATAGCACAGATACGCAGTATTTT. This chain joins TRBV10-2 and TRBJ2-3, with TRBD1 as a possible D gene (5 bases). The CDR3 covers 14 residues. Germline V gene sequence: CDR1 WSHSY, CDR2 SAAADI. The V end lost 7 bases, the J end lost 0 bases, and 11 bases lay between the germline ends.

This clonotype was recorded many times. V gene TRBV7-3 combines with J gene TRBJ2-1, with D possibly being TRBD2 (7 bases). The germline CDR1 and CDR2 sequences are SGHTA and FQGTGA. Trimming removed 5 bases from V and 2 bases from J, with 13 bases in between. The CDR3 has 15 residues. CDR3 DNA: TGTGCCAGCAGCGCCACGGGGGGCCCCTACAATGAGCAGTTCTTC. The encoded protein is CASSATGGPYNEQFF.

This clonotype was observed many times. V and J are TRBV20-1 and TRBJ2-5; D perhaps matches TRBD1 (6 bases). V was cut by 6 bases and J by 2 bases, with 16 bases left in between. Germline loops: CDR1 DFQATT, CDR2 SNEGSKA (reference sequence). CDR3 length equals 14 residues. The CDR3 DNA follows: TGCAGTGCAGGAGCTACAGGGTGGCAAGAGACCCAGTACTTC. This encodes CSAGATGWQETQYF.

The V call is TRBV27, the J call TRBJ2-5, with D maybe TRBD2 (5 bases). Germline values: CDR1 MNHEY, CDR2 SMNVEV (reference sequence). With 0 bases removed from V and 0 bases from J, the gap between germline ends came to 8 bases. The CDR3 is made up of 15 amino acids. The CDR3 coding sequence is TGTGCCAGCAGTTTATCGACGGGGTACCAAGAGACCCAGTACTTC. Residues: CASSLSTGYQETQYF.

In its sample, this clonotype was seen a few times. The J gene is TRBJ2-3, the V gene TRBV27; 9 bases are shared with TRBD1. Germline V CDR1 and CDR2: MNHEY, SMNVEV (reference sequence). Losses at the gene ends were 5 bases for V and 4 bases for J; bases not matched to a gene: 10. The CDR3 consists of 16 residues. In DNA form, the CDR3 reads TGTGCCAGCAGTCCTCACAGGGGGCGTGAGGCAGATACGCAGTATTTT. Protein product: CASSPHRGREADTQYF.

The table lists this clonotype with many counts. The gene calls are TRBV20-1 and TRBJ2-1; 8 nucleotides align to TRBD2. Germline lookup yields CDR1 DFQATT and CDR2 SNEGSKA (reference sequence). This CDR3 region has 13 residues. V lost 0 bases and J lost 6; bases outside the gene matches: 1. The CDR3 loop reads CSARDLAGNEQFF. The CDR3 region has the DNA TGCAGTGCTAGAGATCTAGCGGGCAATGAGCAGTTCTTC.

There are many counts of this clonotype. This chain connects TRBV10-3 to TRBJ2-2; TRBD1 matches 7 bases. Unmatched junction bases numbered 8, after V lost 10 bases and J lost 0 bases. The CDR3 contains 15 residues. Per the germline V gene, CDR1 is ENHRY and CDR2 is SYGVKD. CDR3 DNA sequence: TGTGCCACAAACCCCGGGACAGCGAACACCGGGGAGCTGTTTTTT. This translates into CATNPGTANTGELFF.

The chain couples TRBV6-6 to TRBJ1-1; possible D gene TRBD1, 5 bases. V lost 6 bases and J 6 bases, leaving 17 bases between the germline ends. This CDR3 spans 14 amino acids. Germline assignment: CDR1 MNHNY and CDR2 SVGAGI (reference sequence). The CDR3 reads CASRDTGGRAEAFF. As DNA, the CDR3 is TGTGCCAGCAGAGACACGGGGGGGAGGGCTGAAGCTTTCTTT.

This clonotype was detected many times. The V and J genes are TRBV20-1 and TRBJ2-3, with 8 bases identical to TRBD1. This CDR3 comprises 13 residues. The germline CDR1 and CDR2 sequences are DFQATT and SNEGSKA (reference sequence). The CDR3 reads CSLGQGGTDTQYF. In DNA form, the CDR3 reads TGCAGCCTCGGACAGGGAGGCACAGATACGCAGTATTTT.

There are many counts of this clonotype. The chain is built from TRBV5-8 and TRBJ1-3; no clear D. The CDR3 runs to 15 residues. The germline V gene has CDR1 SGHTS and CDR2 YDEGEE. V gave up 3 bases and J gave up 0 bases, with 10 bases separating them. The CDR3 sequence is CASSWPGYSGNTIYF. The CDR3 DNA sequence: TGTGCCAGCAGCTGGCCAGGTTACTCTGGAAACACCATATATTTT.

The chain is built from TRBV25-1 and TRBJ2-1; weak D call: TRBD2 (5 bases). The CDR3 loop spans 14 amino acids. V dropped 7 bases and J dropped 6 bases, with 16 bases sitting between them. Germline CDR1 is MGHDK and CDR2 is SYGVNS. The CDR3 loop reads CASTPREWGNEQFF. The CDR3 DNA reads TGTGCCAGCACCCCAAGGGAGTGGGGCAATGAGCAGTTCTTC.

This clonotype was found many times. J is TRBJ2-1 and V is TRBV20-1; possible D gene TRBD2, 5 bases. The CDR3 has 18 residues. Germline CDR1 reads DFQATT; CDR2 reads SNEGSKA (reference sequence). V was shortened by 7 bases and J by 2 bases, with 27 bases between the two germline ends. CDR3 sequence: CSVAARSRRQGPYNEQFF. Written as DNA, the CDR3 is TGCAGTGTCGCGGCGCGGTCCAGGAGGCAAGGCCCCTACAATGAGCAGTTCTTC.

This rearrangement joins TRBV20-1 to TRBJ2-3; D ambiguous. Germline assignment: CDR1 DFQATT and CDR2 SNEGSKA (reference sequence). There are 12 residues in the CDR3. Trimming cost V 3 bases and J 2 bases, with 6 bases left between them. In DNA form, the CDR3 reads TGCAGTGCTAGTGCATACACAGATACGCAGTATTTT. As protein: CSASAYTDTQYF.

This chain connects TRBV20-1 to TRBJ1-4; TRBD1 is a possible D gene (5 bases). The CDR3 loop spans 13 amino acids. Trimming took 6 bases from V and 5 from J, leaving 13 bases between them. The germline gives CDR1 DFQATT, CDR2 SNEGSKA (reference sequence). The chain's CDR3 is CSAGRGRNEKLFF. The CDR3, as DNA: TGCAGTGCAGGGCGGGGACGCAATGAAAAACTGTTTTTT.

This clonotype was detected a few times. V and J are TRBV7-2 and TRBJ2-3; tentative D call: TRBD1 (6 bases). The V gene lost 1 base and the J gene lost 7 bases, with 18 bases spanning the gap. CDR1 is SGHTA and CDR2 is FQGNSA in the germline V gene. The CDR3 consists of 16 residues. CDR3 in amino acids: CASSLGSGQPENTQYF. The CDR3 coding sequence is TGTGCCAGCAGCTTAGGCAGTGGACAGCCGGAGAATACGCAGTATTTT.